These 9 T cell receptor beta chains were all obtained from the same sample, sequenced in a study of cytomegalovirus exposure and HLA in healthy donors. Produced via immunoSEQ multiplex PCR; TCRdb's table is partial and in-frame only. The data show about 170,000 clones, with 86% seen just once and less than 3.5% held by the top ten. Material for sequencing was PBMCs. Every receptor here comes from a man between 18 and 29 years old in good health and CMV-seropositive.

The rearrangement joins TRBV4-2 to TRBJ2-1; 9 bases agree with TRBD1. This CDR3 has 17 amino acids. Germline V gene sequence: CDR1 LGHNA, CDR2 YNFKEQ. With V trimmed by 3 bases and J by 3 bases, 9 bases remained unmatched. CDR3 DNA sequence: TGTGCCAGCAGCCATAGACCGGGACAGGGCCTCTACAATGAGCAGTTCTTC. Translating gives CASSHRPGQGLYNEQFF.

The CDR3: CASSSGQGVHEQYF. In nucleotides, the CDR3 is TGTGCCAGCAGTTCGGGACAGGGTGTCCACGAGCAGTACTTC. J is TRBJ2-7 and V is TRBV28, with 9 bases aligning to TRBD1. The CDR3 spans 14 residues. Germline V gene lookup returns CDR1 MDHEN and CDR2 SYDVKM. Trimming removed 4 bases from V and 5 bases from J; junction bases left unmatched: 6.

This chain uses TRBV6-5 with TRBJ1-2; a weak D match, TRBD1 (6 bases). Germline V gene sequence: CDR1 MNHEY, CDR2 SVGAGI. The CDR3 runs to 12 residues. Deletions cut 6 bases from V and 5 bases from J, with 10 bases between. The CDR3 nucleotides read TGTGCCAGCAGGCAGGGGAAATATGGCTACACCTTC. Translated: CASRQGKYGYTF.

This chain joins TRBV6-1 and TRBJ1-4, with D maybe TRBD1 (6 bases). Germline CDR1 is MNHNS and CDR2 is SASEGT. The CDR3 runs to 13 residues. Trimming took 6 bases from V and 5 from J, leaving 10 bases between them. CDR3 amino acids: CASRRQGNEKLFF. CDR3 nucleotides: TGTGCCAGCAGGAGGCAGGGGAATGAAAAACTGTTTTTT.

The chain links TRBV2 to TRBJ1-2; a possible D gene is TRBD1 (5 bases). CDR1 is SNHLY, CDR2 FYNNEI, per germline. V was cut by 3 bases and J by 4 bases, with 12 bases left in between. The CDR3 covers 14 residues. CDR3 in amino acids: CASSEGRLLYGYTF. The CDR3 DNA reads as TGTGCCAGCAGTGAGGGGCGACTCCTCTATGGCTACACCTTC.

This chain uses TRBV6-5 with TRBJ2-7; the match to TRBD1 covers 10 bases. The trim removed 5 bases at V and 6 bases at J, leaving 4 bases unmatched. The CDR3 has 13 amino acids. Germline V gene sequence: CDR1 MNHEY, CDR2 SVGAGI. The CDR3 nucleotides read TGTGCCAGCAGTCGGGACAGGGGCGGCGAGCAGTACTTC. This sequence encodes CASSRDRGGEQYF.

V and J are TRBV11-2 and TRBJ1-6; weak D call: TRBD1 (5 bases). The germline V gene encodes CDR1 SGHAT and CDR2 FQNNGV. This CDR3 is built from 15 residues. Trimming left V 4 bases short and J 8 bases short, with 15 bases between. The CDR3 nucleotides are TGTGCCAGCAGCTCAAGCGGGGGAAGGCATTCACCCCTCCACTTT. The encoded protein is CASSSSGGRHSPLHF.

The V gene is TRBV5-1, the J gene TRBJ2-4, with D unclear. Trimming pared 0 bases from V and 2 bases from J, leaving 9 bases between. This CDR3 comprises 15 residues. Germline CDR1 reads SGHRS; CDR2 reads YFSETQ. The CDR3 sequence is CASSLDLLSKNIQYF. As DNA, the CDR3 is TGCGCCAGCAGCTTGGATCTACTCTCCAAAAACATTCAGTACTTC.

The CDR3 loop reads CASSLAGVGGSTEAFF. The CDR3 DNA sequence: TGTGCCAGCAGCTTAGCGGGGGTCGGAGGGAGCACTGAAGCTTTCTTT. The genes are TRBV7-9 and TRBJ1-1; tentatively, D is TRBD1 (5 bases). Germline values: CDR1 SEHNR, CDR2 FQNEAQ (reference sequence). CDR3 length equals 16 residues. With 0 bases removed from V and 4 bases from J, the gap between germline ends came to 15 bases.